This T cell receptor beta chain was sequenced in a study of cytomegalovirus exposure and HLA in healthy donors. General study points: Follow-up analysis later connected one missense variant in DCLRE1C with trimming of TCR beta V- and J-genes. The majority of TCR sequences were rare, yet some public TCRs appeared in many donors. Per a prior analysis, the majority of TCR beta V segments were productive roughly 87% or roughly 30% of the time.

PCR primers comprised 60 Vbeta and 13 Jbeta primers. Using immunoSEQ multiplex PCR, the repertoire was profiled, and TCRdb retains in-frame clones only, with some absent. The table shows about 120,000 clones, with 60% to 85% occurring only once. Unrecorded immune exposures were likely, despite nominal health at sampling. About this clone: The antigen remains undetermined.

This clonotype originated in a female donor in good health and CMV-seronegative. The source material was PBMCs.

CDR3 sequence reads: CASSLIRNTGELFF. The DNA of the CDR3 is TGTGCCAGCAGCTTAATTAGGAACACCGGGGAGCTGTTTTTT. This rearrangement joins TRBV7-2 to TRBJ2-2; D is ambiguous. This CDR3 region has 14 residues. Germline V gene lookup returns CDR1 SGHTA and CDR2 FQGNSA. V was cut by 2 bases and J by 1 base, with 5 bases left in between.